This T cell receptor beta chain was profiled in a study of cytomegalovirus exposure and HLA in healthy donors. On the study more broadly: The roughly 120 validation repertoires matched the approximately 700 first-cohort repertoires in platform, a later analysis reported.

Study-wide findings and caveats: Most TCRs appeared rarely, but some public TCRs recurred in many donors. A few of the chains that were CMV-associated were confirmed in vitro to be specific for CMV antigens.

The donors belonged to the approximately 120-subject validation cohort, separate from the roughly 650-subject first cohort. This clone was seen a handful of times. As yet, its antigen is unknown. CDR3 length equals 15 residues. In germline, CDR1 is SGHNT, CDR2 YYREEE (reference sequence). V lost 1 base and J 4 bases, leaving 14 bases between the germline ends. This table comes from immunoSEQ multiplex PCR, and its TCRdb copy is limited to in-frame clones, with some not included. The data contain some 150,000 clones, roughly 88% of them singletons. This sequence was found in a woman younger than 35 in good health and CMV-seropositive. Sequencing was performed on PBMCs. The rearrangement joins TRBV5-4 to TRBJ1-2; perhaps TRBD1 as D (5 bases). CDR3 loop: CASSLQGHLPYGYTF. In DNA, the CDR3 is TGTGCCAGCAGCTTGCAAGGACACCTCCCCTATGGCTACACCTTC. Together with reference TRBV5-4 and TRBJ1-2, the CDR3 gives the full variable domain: ETGVTQSPTHLIKTRGQQVTLRCSSQSGHNTVSWYQQALGQGPQFIFQYYREEENGRGNFPPRFSGLQFPNYSSELNVNALELDDSALYLCASSLQGHLPYGYTFGSGTRLTVV.